This T cell receptor beta chain was identified in a study of cytomegalovirus exposure and HLA in healthy donors. With respect to this clone: No antigen is known for it.

Healthy people donating bone marrow made up the donors. Study-level findings and limits: Most subjects' HLA-A and HLA-B alleles were reportedly predicted from TCR beta sequences. In a later analysis, V- and J-gene trimming of beta chains associated with a DCLRE1C missense variant, replicated independently.

This PCR relied on a set of 60 Vbeta primers and 13 Jbeta primers. Data came from immunoSEQ multiplex PCR; TCRdb stores just in-frame clones and leaves some out. The sample yields some 110,000 clones, over 75% seen once. The source of this sequence is a man aged 30 to 45 in good health and CMV-seronegative. The sample consisted of PBMCs.

The CDR3 DNA is TGTGCCAGCAGTCCGTGGGCCAACTATGGCTACACCTTC. This gives the protein CASSPWANYGYTF. This chain joins TRBV27 and TRBJ1-2; D not resolved. The CDR3 extends over 13 amino acids. Germline CDR1 MNHEY, CDR2 SMNVEV (reference sequence). V was shortened by 5 bases and J by 2 bases, with 9 bases between the two germline ends.